The source of this TCR beta chain is a study of graft-versus-host responses after intestinal transplantation. TCRdb keeps only in-frame clones here, not all; method: immunoSEQ multiplex PCR. This sample has more than 65,000 clones; around 93% occur once, and the top ten carry about 0.4%. As regards this clone: The antigen remains undetermined.

This CDR3 is built from 13 residues. The germline V gene encodes CDR1 SGHNT and CDR2 YYREEE (reference sequence). V lost 2 bases and J 2 bases, leaving 8 bases between the germline ends. This clonotype was obtained from a human donor who was the organ donor for an intestinal transplant. This chain links TRBV5-4 with TRBJ2-7; no definite D call. The sequencing used unstimulated CD8+ T cells sorted from spleen or lymph node cells, collected before transplant. CDR3 loop: CASSFAATYEQYF. The CDR3 DNA is TGTGCCAGCAGCTTCGCCGCGACCTACGAGCAGTACTTC. The whole variable domain, filled in from reference TRBV5-4 and TRBJ2-7, reads ETGVTQSPTHLIKTRGQQVTLRCSSQSGHNTVSWYQQALGQGPQFIFQYYREEENGRGNFPPRFSGLQFPNYSSELNVNALELDDSALYLCASSFAATYEQYFGPGTRLTVT.